The rows below give T cell receptor beta chains drawn from one sample of a study of Graves' ophthalmopathy and Graves' hyperthyroidism. TCRdb ran MiXCR on the multiplex PCR reads and lists one entry per CDR3 protein. The sample holds over 450,000 distinct CDR3 sequences; roughly 14% are singletons and the top ten take 8% to 10%. The sequencing sample was made of blood. The receptors shown here come from a woman aged 25 to 39 with Graves' ophthalmopathy. Both conserved end residues are trimmed from each CDR3. Fields, in order: V gene, J gene, CDR3 protein.

>TRBV7-8|TRBJ1-6
ASSYRQGGDSPLH
>TRBV6-5|TRBJ2-2
ASRTDGLQAGELF
>TRBV6-2/TRBV6-3|TRBJ2-2
ASKPLANTGELF
>TRBV12-3/TRBV12-4|TRBJ1-5
ASSFRDGRQPQH
>TRBV2|TRBJ2-5
ASIGIGEAQY
>TRBV20-1|TRBJ2-5
SANPGGTQY
>TRBV6-1|TRBJ2-3
ASRPGLAVDTQY
>TRBV4-2|TRBJ2-2
ASSQRAGNTGELF
>TRBV5-1|TRBJ1-1
ASSLLVEITEAF
>TRBV20-1|TRBJ1-3
SAREGFSGNTIY
>TRBV28|TRBJ1-5
ASNPNGRFNSNQPQH
>TRBV12-5|TRBJ1-5
ASAPGGPVFWGNQPQH
>TRBV29-1|TRBJ1-1
SVLRGIRAF
>TRBV15|TRBJ1-2
ATSRERLTAEEGYT
>TRBV6-1|TRBJ2-5
ASSVRRAQQETQY
>TRBV28|TRBJ1-1
ASSHRGGFTEAF
>TRBV6-1|TRBJ2-7
AVGPTYGQY
>TRBV5-1|TRBJ1-2
ASSLEPTGPFGYGYT
>TRBV7-9|TRBJ2-7
ASSRAGTGETYEQY
>TRBV11-3|TRBJ2-7
ASRGQGVVEQY
>TRBV11-2|TRBJ1-6
ASSGTPSPLH
>TRBV6-5|TRBJ2-7
ASSYIGQTGYEQY
>TRBV20-1|TRBJ2-7
SAEGLEGYEQY
>TRBV27|TRBJ1-1
ASSRGGLNTEAF
>TRBV12-3/TRBV12-4|TRBJ1-3
ASSPGGGAGNTIY
>TRBV10-3|TRBJ2-7
AILGADSYEQY
>TRBV5-1|TRBJ1-1
ASSLLGLGTEAF
>TRBV19|TRBJ2-5
ASSMDRVPSGETQY
>TRBV7-2|TRBJ2-5
ASRTGAYQETQY
>TRBV24-1|TRBJ1-1
ATSDLRLRTGGFLGRAEAF
>TRBV28|TRBJ1-1
ASSSLGQGAEAF
>TRBV6-2/TRBV6-3|TRBJ2-5
ASSLSIRDGYQESQY
>TRBV28|TRBJ1-1
ASRYRHMNTEAF
>TRBV6-1|TRBJ1-1
ASSDLREMNTEAF
>TRBV6-5|TRBJ2-7
ASNQDRGRREQY
>TRBV6-1|TRBJ1-6
ASSGTGSVENSPLH
>TRBV12-3/TRBV12-4|TRBJ2-6
ASSLPYAGANVLT
>TRBV28|TRBJ2-5
ASSMGQGAWETQY
>TRBV27|TRBJ1-6
ASSSPTGSVH
>TRBV7-9|TRBJ2-7
ASSSFSKVEQY
>TRBV18|TRBJ2-7
ASSPTGGLYEQY
>TRBV7-9|TRBJ2-2
ASSLTEGGELF
>TRBV5-1|TRBJ1-6
ASSLKGGSSPLH